The entry below gives a single T cell receptor beta chain sequence along with its context. These data are taken from a study of T cell responses to AZD1222 COVID-19 vaccine. Clones were read by immunoSEQ multiplex PCR, and TCRdb kept only the in-frame ones, dropping some. The data show around 150,000 clones, about 91% seen once. The CDR3 runs to 19 residues. Germline CDR1 reads MRHNA; CDR2 reads SNTAGT. Trimming at V came to 3 bases and at J to 5 bases, leaving 16 bases not matched to a gene. The chain combines TRBV6-4 with TRBJ1-6; 7 nucleotides agree with TRBD1. Sequencing used peripheral blood, obtained 28 days after the second AZD1222 dose. The receptor was isolated from an adult who received the AZD1222 COVID-19 vaccine. Here the CDR3 reads CASSEIPLNRGPDNSPLHF. In DNA, the CDR3 is TGTGCCAGCAGTGAAATCCCATTAAACAGGGGCCCTGATAATTCACCCCTCCACTTT.